The T cell receptor (beta chain) under discussion was sequenced for a study of blood T cell repertoires in COVID-19. Study background: From T cells, B-cell-depleted T cells, or PBMCs came the material, which was cDNA or gDNA.

Trimming removed 11 bases from V and 2 bases from J, with 13 bases in between. This CDR3 contains 14 residues. The V gene's germline CDR1 is SNHLY and CDR2 FYNNEI. Under the authors' procedure: Cell counts per sample came from amplifying reference gene primers. Clones were read by immunoSEQ multiplex PCR, and TCRdb kept only the in-frame ones, dropping some. V and J calls and clone size come straight from that table; D and trimming were deduced from the DNA. The sample shows some 450,000 clones, approximately 88% of them seen only once. The chain has TRBV2 and TRBJ2-6; D possibly corresponds to TRBD2 (7 bases). The sample comprised peripheral blood. The source is a woman in her 50s with COVID-19, enrolled during active disease. The CDR3 spells CAGTGTTGANVLTF. CDR3 in DNA: TGTGCCGGAACAGGGACTACTGGGGCCAACGTCCTGACTTTC. Full variable domain (remainder filled in from reference TRBV2 and TRBJ2-6): EPEVTQTPSHQVTQMGQEVILRCVPISNHLYFYWYRQILGQKVEFLVSFYNNEISEKSEIFDDQFSVERPDGSNFTLKIRSTKLEDSAMYFCAGTGTTGANVLTFGAGSRLTVL.